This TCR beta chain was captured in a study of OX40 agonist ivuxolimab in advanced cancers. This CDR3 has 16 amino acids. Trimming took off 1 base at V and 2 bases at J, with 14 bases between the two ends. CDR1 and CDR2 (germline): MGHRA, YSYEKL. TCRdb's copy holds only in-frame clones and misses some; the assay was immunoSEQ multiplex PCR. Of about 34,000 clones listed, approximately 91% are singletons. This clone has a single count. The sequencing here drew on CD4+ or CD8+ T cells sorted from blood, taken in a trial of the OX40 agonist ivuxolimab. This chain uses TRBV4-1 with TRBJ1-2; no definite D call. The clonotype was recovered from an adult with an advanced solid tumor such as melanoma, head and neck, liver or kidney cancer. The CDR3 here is CASSQVSQQRNYGYTF. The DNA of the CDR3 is TGCGCCAGCAGCCAAGTATCCCAACAGAGGAACTATGGCTACACCTTC.